This T cell receptor (beta chain) came from a study of blood T cells in healthy people across ages. Overall study: Per every two T cells, about one barcoded beta molecule was captured by template switching.

Findings and caveats of the study: The long-lived group displayed more naive CD4+ cells, plus higher diversity, than the aged donors did.

Comments on this clonotype: Its target is unknown.

Every donor contributed roughly 10 milliliters of peripheral blood by blood draw. A minimum of 6 million PBMCs was isolated per sample. A second PCR, run for roughly 7 to 12 cycles, used a sample-barcoded 5' primer plus a J-beta primer mix. Each CDR3 protein is one row after TCRdb ran MiXCR on the 5' RACE reads. The sample includes 1.5 million to 2 million distinct CDR3 sequences, approximately 50% of them seen just once. The germline gives CDR1 SGHTA, CDR2 FQGNSA. The CDR3 sequence is 15 residues long. Trimming removed 1 base from V and 5 bases from J, with 11 bases in between. This receptor was taken from a woman in her forties in good health. V usage is TRBV7-2 and J usage is TRBJ1-4, with D possibly being TRBD1 (5 bases). The source material was blood. For the CDR3, the DNA is TGTGCCAGCAGCTTAGTAAAGGGGCCCAATGAAAAACTGTTTTTT. It translates to CASSLVKGPNEKLFF.